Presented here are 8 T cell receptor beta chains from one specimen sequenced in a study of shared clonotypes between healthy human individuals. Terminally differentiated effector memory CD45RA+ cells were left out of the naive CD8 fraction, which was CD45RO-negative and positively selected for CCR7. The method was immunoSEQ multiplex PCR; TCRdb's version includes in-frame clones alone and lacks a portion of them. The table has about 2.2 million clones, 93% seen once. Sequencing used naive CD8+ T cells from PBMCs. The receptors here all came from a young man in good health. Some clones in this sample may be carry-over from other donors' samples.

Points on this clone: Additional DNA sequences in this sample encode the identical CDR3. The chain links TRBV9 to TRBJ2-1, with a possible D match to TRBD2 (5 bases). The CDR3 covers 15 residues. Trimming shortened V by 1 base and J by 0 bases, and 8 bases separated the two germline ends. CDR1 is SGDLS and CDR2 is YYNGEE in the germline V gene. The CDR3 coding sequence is TGTGCCAGCAGCGTAAGGGAGAGCTCCTACAATGAGCAGTTCTTC. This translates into CASSVRESSYNEQFF. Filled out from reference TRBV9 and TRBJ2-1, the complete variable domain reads DSGVTQTPKHLITATGQRVTLRCSPRSGDLSVYWYQQSLDQGLQFLIQYYNGEERAKGNILERFSAQQFPDLHSELNLSSLELGDSALYFCASSVRESSYNEQFFGPGTRLTVL.

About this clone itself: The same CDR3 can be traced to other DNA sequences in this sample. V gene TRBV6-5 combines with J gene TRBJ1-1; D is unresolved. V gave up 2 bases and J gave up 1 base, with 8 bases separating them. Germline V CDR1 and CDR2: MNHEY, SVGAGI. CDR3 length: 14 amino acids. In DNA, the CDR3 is TGTGCCAGCAGTTACAGGGAAGGGAACACTGAAGCTTTCTTT. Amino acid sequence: CASSYREGNTEAFF.

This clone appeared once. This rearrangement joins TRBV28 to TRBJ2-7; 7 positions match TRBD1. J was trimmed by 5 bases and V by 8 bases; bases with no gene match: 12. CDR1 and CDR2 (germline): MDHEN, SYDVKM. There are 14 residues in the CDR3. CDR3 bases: TGTGCCAGCCATTTAGAGGGGGCCCTCCACGAGCAGTACTTC. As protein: CASHLEGALHEQYF.

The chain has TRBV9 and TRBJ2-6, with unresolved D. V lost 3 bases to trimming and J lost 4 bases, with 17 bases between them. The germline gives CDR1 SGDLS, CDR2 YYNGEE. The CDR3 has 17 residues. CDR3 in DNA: TGTGCCAGCAGCGGATGGGTGGGGAAGGTGGGGGCCAACGTCCTGACTTTC. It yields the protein CASSGWVGKVGANVLTF.

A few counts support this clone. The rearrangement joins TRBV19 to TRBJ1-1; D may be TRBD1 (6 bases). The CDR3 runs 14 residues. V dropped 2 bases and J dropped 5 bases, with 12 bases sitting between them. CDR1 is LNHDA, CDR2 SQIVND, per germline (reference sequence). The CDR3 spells CASSIWDKGTEAFF. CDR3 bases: TGTGCCAGTAGTATATGGGACAAGGGGACTGAAGCTTTCTTT.

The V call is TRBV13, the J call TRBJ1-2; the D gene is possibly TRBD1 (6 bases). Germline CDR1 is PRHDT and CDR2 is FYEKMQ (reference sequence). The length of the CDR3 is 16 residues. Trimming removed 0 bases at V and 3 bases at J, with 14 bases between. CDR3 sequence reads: CASSLGRQATYYGYTF. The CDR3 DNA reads TGTGCCAGCAGCTTAGGCCGACAGGCAACCTACTATGGCTACACCTTC.

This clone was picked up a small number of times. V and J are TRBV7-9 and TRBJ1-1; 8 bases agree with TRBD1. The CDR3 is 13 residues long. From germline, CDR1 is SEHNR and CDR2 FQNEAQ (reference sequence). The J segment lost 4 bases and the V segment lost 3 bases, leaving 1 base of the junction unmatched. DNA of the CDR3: TGTGCCAGCAGCTTCGACAGGGGCACTGAAGCTTTCTTT. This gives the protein CASSFDRGTEAFF. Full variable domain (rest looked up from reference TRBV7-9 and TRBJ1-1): DTGVSQNPRHKITKRGQNVTFRCDPISEHNRLYWYRQTLGQGPEFLTYFQNEAQLEKSRLLSDRFSAERPKGSFSTLEIQRTEQGDSAMYLCASSFDRGTEAFFGQGTRLTVV.

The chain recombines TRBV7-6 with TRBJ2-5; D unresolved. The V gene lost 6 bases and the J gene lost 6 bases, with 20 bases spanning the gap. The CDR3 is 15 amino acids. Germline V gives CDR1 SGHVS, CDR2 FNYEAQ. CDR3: CASSYSARTGQTQYF. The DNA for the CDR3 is TGTGCCAGCAGTTACTCCGCGAGGACCGGACAGACCCAGTACTTC.